In its sample, the clone carrying this T cell receptor beta chain was seen many times. This sample stems from a study of molecular identifiers for immune sequencing clone quantification. Each CDR3 protein gets one entry after TCRdb re-called the PCR reads with MiXCR. The sample has hundreds of thousands of distinct CDR3 sequences; 20% to 25% are singletons. The CDR3 runs 19 residues. Based on a CD8+CD4-CCR7+CD45RA+ profile, naive CD8 T cells were sorted. The TCR originated in a human donor in good health. Some libraries in this study had Jurkat cell RNA spiked in. This chain joins TRBV21-1 and TRBJ2-7; TRBD2, the D gene given by the table, was not confirmed from the DNA. TRBV21-1 is tagged as a pseudogene. Sequenced material: naive CD8+ T cells from blood, with Jurkat cell RNA spiked in. Indicated subset: FACS-sorted CD8+CD4-CCR7+CD45RA+ naive T cells. The CDR3 DNA is TGTGCCAGCAGCAATATGTACCCCCAACCGGGACTAGCATCCAAGGAGCAGTACTTC. It yields the protein CASSNMYPQPGLASKEQYF.